This entry lists 22 T cell receptor beta chains sequenced from one sample in a study of T-cell reconstitution after alpha-beta-depleted transplantation in children. Construction of the TCRbeta library involved unique molecular identifiers. Using its own MiXCR run on the PCR reads, TCRdb lists one record per CDR3 protein. The table includes more than 400,000 distinct CDR3 sequences, roughly an eighth detected once. The sample here was PBMCs, mostly from graft donor cells, taken 180 days after TCRalphabeta/CD19-depleted stem cell transplant. These receptor sequences come from a female patient between 2 and 15 years old who had a stem cell transplant for aplastic anemia, so the T cells may come from the graft donor.

A few counts support this clonotype. V is TRBV18 and J is TRBJ2-3; D tentatively fits TRBD1 or TRBD2 (5 bases each). The CDR3 consists of 16 residues. CDR1 is KGHSH and CDR2 is LQKENI in the germline V gene. V was pared by 6 bases and J by 6 bases, with 22 bases between. The DNA of the CDR3 is TGTGCCAGCTCCCATAGACCGGGACCCGAGAGGGATACGCAGTATTTT. Translating it yields CASSHRPGPERDTQYF.

This clonotype was observed a handful of times. The chain couples TRBV25-1 to TRBJ1-1; D uncertain. Trimming cost V 7 bases and J 5 bases, with 14 bases left between them. Looked up from germline, CDR1 is MGHDK and CDR2 is SYGVNS. The CDR3 has 13 residues. The CDR3 coding sequence is TGTGCCAGCAATCAGGCGTCGGGGACTGAAGCTTTCTTT. Translation: CASNQASGTEAFF.

This clonotype was counted ten times or more. This chain's CDR3 is CASSLLTLGGYTF. The CDR3, as DNA: TGTGCCAGCAGTTTACTGACCCTGGGGGGCTACACCTTC. The chain is built from TRBV12-3 or TRBV12-4 and TRBJ1-2; D ambiguous. This CDR3 is built from 13 residues. Trimming removed 2 bases at V and 8 bases at J, with 12 bases between.

The rearrangement uses TRBV7-3 and TRBJ2-1; 8 nucleotides align to TRBD2. Germline loops: CDR1 SGHTA, CDR2 FQGTGA. The V gene end was trimmed by 0 bases and the J gene end by 5 bases; junction bases not matched to a gene: 3. This CDR3 region has 15 residues. CDR3 loop: CASSLTLGRDNEQFF. In DNA form, the CDR3 reads TGTGCCAGCAGCTTAACTCTCGGGAGGGACAATGAGCAGTTCTTC.

In this sample, this clonotype turned up many times. The chain joins TRBV6-5 to TRBJ2-7, with 7 bases fitting TRBD1. The CDR3 extends over 17 amino acids. V was clipped by 7 bases and J by 3 bases; unmatched bases: 18. The germline CDR1 and CDR2 sequences are MNHEY and SVGAGI. The CDR3: CASNPSGLLGQHYEQYV. Written as DNA, the CDR3 is TGTGCCAGCAATCCCTCGGGTCTCCTGGGACAGCACTACGAGCAGTACGTC.

This clonotype was seen a handful of times. The chain is built from TRBV27 and TRBJ2-5; TRBD1 aligns across 10 bases. Looked up from germline, CDR1 is MNHEY and CDR2 is SMNVEV (reference sequence). V lost 1 base and J lost 4; bases outside the gene matches: 9. CDR3 length: 17 residues. Here the CDR3 DNA reads TGTGCCAGCAGTTTATACCCCGTCGACAGGGGGCGAGAGACCCAGTACTTC. Translating gives CASSLYPVDRGRETQYF.

The chain is built from TRBV27 and TRBJ2-1; 9 positions agree with TRBD2. Germline CDR1 reads MNHEY; CDR2 reads SMNVEV (reference sequence). V trimming: 2 bases; J trimming: 3 bases; junction bases outside the gene matches: 2. This CDR3 spans 15 amino acids. CDR3 nucleotides: TGTGCCAGCAGTTTAATAGCGGGAGACTACAATGAGCAGTTCTTC. Its translation is CASSLIAGDYNEQFF.

The chain links TRBV29-1 to TRBJ2-5; D possibly uses TRBD1 or TRBD2 (5 bases each). Germline V gene sequence: CDR1 SQVTM, CDR2 ANQGSEA. V shed 5 bases and J shed 5 bases, with 12 bases lying between them. The CDR3 extends over 12 amino acids. CDR3 in DNA: TGCAGCGTTCAGGGCCCGGGGGAGACCCAGTACTTC. Amino acid sequence: CSVQGPGETQYF.

This clonotype turned up a few times. CDR3: CATSDAGSGNTIYF. The CDR3 coding sequence is TGTGCCACCAGTGATGCCGGGTCTGGAAACACCATATATTTT. This chain uses TRBV24-1 with TRBJ1-3; D remains unclear. V was shortened by 3 bases and J by 1 base, with 6 bases between the two germline ends. Germline assignment: CDR1 KGHDR and CDR2 SFDVKD. The CDR3 extends over 14 amino acids.

The rearrangement uses TRBV2 and TRBJ2-4, with TRBD1 identical over 7 bases. V lost 3 bases to trimming and J lost 4 bases; unmatched junction nucleotides: 9. Germline assignment: CDR1 SNHLY and CDR2 FYNNEI. There are 16 residues in the CDR3. Here the CDR3 reads CASSDGSPGQKNIQYF. The CDR3 DNA sequence: TGTGCCAGCAGTGACGGATCTCCGGGACAGAAAAACATTCAGTACTTC.

This clonotype was recorded many times. The chain has TRBV28 and TRBJ1-1, with 8 bases that match TRBD1. The germline gives CDR1 MDHEN, CDR2 SYDVKM. CDR3 length: 14 residues. The ends lost 6 bases at V and 1 base at J; junction bases unmatched: 4. CDR3 sequence reads: CASRDRDRNTEAFF. The CDR3 region has the DNA TGTGCCAGCAGGGACAGGGACCGGAACACTGAAGCTTTCTTT.

This clonotype was counted ten times or more. This chain links TRBV20-1 with TRBJ2-2; 9 nucleotides align to TRBD2. The CDR3 contains 17 residues. The germline gives CDR1 DFQATT, CDR2 SNEGSKA (reference sequence). The junction had 9 bases not matched to a gene; V was cut back by 3 bases and J by 1 base. The CDR3 nucleotides are TGCAGTGCTAGGGTACTTCCAGCGGGGGGGAACACCGGGGAGCTGTTTTTT. Amino acid sequence: CSARVLPAGGNTGELFF.

The chain joins TRBV12-5 to TRBJ2-5, with TRBD2 identical over 10 bases. CDR3 size: 15 residues. Per the germline V gene, CDR1 is LGHNT and CDR2 is FRNRAP. Germline trimming cut 6 bases from V and 2 bases from J; bases unmatched to any gene: 6. The chain's CDR3 is CASGHGLAEQETQYF. CDR3 DNA sequence: TGTGCTAGTGGCCACGGACTAGCGGAGCAAGAGACCCAGTACTTC.

This clonotype was detected ten times or more. This chain connects TRBV7-2 to TRBJ2-5; D call uncertain. The CDR3 length is 12 residues. The germline CDR1 and CDR2 sequences are SGHTA and FQGNSA. Trimming pared 0 bases from V and 5 bases from J, leaving 4 bases between. The CDR3 DNA follows: TGTGCCAGCAGCTTAGCTAGCGAGACCCAGTACTTC. Translation gives CASSLASETQYF.

The chain has TRBV3-1 and TRBJ2-2, with 14 bases lining up with TRBD2. The J segment lost 5 bases and the V segment lost 11 bases, leaving 16 bases of the junction unmatched. The CDR3 covers 18 residues. Germline assignment: CDR1 LGHDT and CDR2 YNNKEL (reference sequence). The CDR3 is CAFSFRGTSGRVTGELFF. DNA for the CDR3: TGTGCCTTCAGTTTCCGGGGGACTAGCGGGAGAGTAACCGGGGAGCTGTTTTTT.

This chain links TRBV5-6 with TRBJ2-7; D ambiguous. The CDR3 is 13 amino acids. Trimming took 0 bases from V and 3 from J, leaving 7 bases between them. Germline loops: CDR1 SGHDT, CDR2 YYEEEE. The CDR3 DNA sequence: TGTGCCAGCAGCTTGGAACAAGTCTACGAGCAGTACTTC. This encodes CASSLEQVYEQYF.

The chain has TRBV5-1 and TRBJ2-5, with D possibly being TRBD1 or TRBD2 (5 bases each). The germline CDR1 and CDR2 sequences are SGHRS and YFSETQ. The V and J ends lost 6 bases and 4 bases respectively, with 19 bases between them. The CDR3 runs 15 residues. The CDR3 is CASTPTVGDVETQYF. The CDR3, as DNA: TGCGCCAGCACCCCCACGGTGGGGGATGTAGAGACCCAGTACTTC.

This clonotype was picked up a small number of times. V gene TRBV20-1 combines with J gene TRBJ2-1, with TRBD2 as a possible D gene (6 bases). The V and J ends lost 5 bases and 7 bases respectively, with 18 bases between them. CDR1 DFQATT and CDR2 SNEGSKA come from the germline V gene (reference sequence). This CDR3 has 14 residues. CDR3 amino acids: CSAPRELVRNEQFF. The DNA of the CDR3 is TGCAGTGCTCCTCGGGAGTTAGTTCGTAATGAGCAGTTCTTC.

V usage is TRBV27 and J usage is TRBJ2-7; weak D call: TRBD1 (5 bases). With 4 bases removed from V and 2 bases from J, the gap between germline ends came to 21 bases. The CDR3 runs to 17 residues. The germline CDR1 and CDR2 sequences are MNHEY and SMNVEV (reference sequence). CDR3 sequence (DNA): TGTGCCAGCAGTTCGTCCGGACATCCCGTCGGAACCTACGAGCAGTACGTC. It translates to CASSSSGHPVGTYEQYV.

The J gene is TRBJ1-4, the V gene TRBV20-1, with D maybe TRBD1 (6 bases). Germline loops: CDR1 DFQATT, CDR2 SNEGSKA (reference sequence). The CDR3 totals 16 residues. V lost 3 bases and J 5 bases, leaving 19 bases between the germline ends. CDR3 DNA: TGCAGTGCTAGCGCAACCTGGGACACCGAAAATGAAAAACTGTTTTTT. It yields the protein CSASATWDTENEKLFF.

The chain uses TRBV3-1 and TRBJ2-1; 8 nucleotides match TRBD2. Trimming at V came to 4 bases and at J to 5 bases, leaving 10 bases not matched to a gene. This CDR3 has 16 amino acids. Germline values: CDR1 LGHDT, CDR2 YNNKEL (reference sequence). Written as DNA, the CDR3 is TGTGCCAGCAGCCGGTTGGGGGCGGGAGGCCACAATGAGCAGTTCTTC. The encoded protein is CASSRLGAGGHNEQFF.

This chain uses TRBV4-1 with TRBJ2-7; 8 bases fit TRBD1. V lost 1 base and J lost 2; bases outside the gene matches: 4. This CDR3 is 15 amino acids long. The germline V gene encodes CDR1 MGHRA and CDR2 YSYEKL. CDR3 nucleotides: TGCGCCAGCAGCCAAGTAGGACAGGGTCCCTACGAGCAGTACGTC. Encoded protein: CASSQVGQGPYEQYV.